The 20 T cell receptor beta chains below come from one sample, sequenced in a study of T-cell reconstitution after alpha-beta-depleted transplantation in children. During its preparation, the TCRbeta library received unique molecular identifiers. A single record per CDR3 protein comes from TCRdb applying MiXCR to the PCR reads. The sample lists roughly 310,000 distinct CDR3 sequences, more than 20% occurring once. The starting material was PBMCs, mostly from graft donor cells, obtained 180 days after TCRalphabeta/CD19-depleted stem cell transplant. All receptors derive from a male patient between 10 and 17 years old who had a stem cell transplant for acute lymphoblastic leukemia, so the T cells may come from the graft donor.

This clonotype has only a few counts. This sequence joins TRBV5-1 and TRBJ1-1, with D maybe TRBD1 (5 bases). Germline V lookup: CDR1 SGHRS, CDR2 YFSETQ. V gave up 5 bases and J gave up 2 bases, with 13 bases separating them. The CDR3 has 14 amino acids. This CDR3 reads CASRIGAINTEAFF. The CDR3, as DNA: TGCGCCAGCAGGATCGGGGCCATTAACACTGAAGCTTTCTTT.

Many counts were recorded for this clonotype. The gene calls are TRBV27 and TRBJ2-7; no firm D call. With 5 bases removed from V and 0 bases from J, the gap between germline ends came to 8 bases. This CDR3 has 13 residues. Germline V lookup: CDR1 MNHEY, CDR2 SMNVEV (reference sequence). CDR3 bases: TGTGCCAGCAGTGGATGGGACTCCTACGAGCAGTACTTC. Translated: CASSGWDSYEQYF.

Concerning this clonotype itself: A read error may produce the germline difference seen at one junction end. The chain carries TRBV5-1 and TRBJ2-2; no clear D gene. Germline V gene data show CDR1 as SGHRS and CDR2 as YFSETQ. This CDR3 spans 14 amino acids. The CDR3 nucleotides read TGCGCCAGCAGCTCCCTCACGAACACCGTGGAGCTGTTTTTT. Amino acid sequence: CASSSLTNTVELFF.

This chain joins TRBV9 and TRBJ1-4; D ambiguous. The V gene lost 4 bases and the J gene lost 5 bases, with 12 bases spanning the gap. The CDR3 consists of 14 residues. Germline V gene data show CDR1 as SGDLS and CDR2 as YYNGEE. The CDR3 protein is CASSSYGDNEKLFF. The CDR3 DNA reads TGTGCCAGCAGCAGCTATGGAGACAATGAAAAACTGTTTTTT.

This chain joins TRBV6-5 and TRBJ2-7; TRBD1 might be the D (5 bases). The CDR3 has 15 residues. Deletions cut 4 bases from V and 4 bases from J, with 17 bases between. CDR1 is MNHEY and CDR2 is SVGAGI in the germline V gene. The CDR3 nucleotides read TGTGCCAGCAGTTCCCCCAGGGCGCCGTGGTACGAGCAGTACTTC. Amino acid sequence: CASSSPRAPWYEQYF.

The V and J genes are TRBV27 and TRBJ2-3, with 7 bases fitting TRBD1. Judging by the DNA end, TRBJ1-5 fits better; the J call may be wrong. There are 15 residues in the CDR3. Germline CDR1 MNHEY, CDR2 SMNVEV (reference sequence). The CDR3 nucleotides read TGTGCCAGCAGCCGTACAGGGGATGTAGGAGATACGCAGCATTTT. This translates into CASSRTGDVGDTQHF.

This clonotype has just a few counts. The rearrangement joins TRBV6-5 to TRBJ1-1; D uncertain. This CDR3 contains 13 residues. Trimming removed 2 bases from V and 5 bases from J, with 9 bases in between. Germline V gene lookup returns CDR1 MNHEY and CDR2 SVGAGI. CDR3 sequence (DNA): TGTGCCAGCAGTTACGGAGGCGAAACTGAAGCTTTCTTT. As protein: CASSYGGETEAFF.

J is TRBJ2-2 and V is TRBV5-1; 14 bases match TRBD2. Germline V CDR1 and CDR2: SGHRS, YFSETQ. This CDR3 spans 19 amino acids. J was trimmed by 4 bases and V by 7 bases; bases with no gene match: 15. The CDR3 DNA is TGCGCCAGCTACTACGCCGGGACTAGCGGGAGTAGGGGCACCGGGGAGCTGTTTTTT. This encodes CASYYAGTSGSRGTGELFF.

In DNA form, the CDR3 reads TGTGCCATCAGTGAGTCATTAGAGGTCCTCCCTAACACTGAAGCTTTCTTT. This encodes CAISESLEVLPNTEAFF. The gene calls are TRBV10-3 and TRBJ1-1; D unresolved. The germline CDR1 and CDR2 sequences are ENHRY and SYGVKD. This CDR3 contains 17 residues. Trimming removed 0 bases at V and 2 bases at J, with 16 bases between.

A remark on this clonotype: With a much larger clone just one base away, this may be a read error. J is TRBJ2-7 and V is TRBV5-1, with a possible D match to TRBD2 (6 bases). Trimming removed 0 bases at V and 2 bases at J, with 15 bases between. This CDR3 has 16 amino acids. Germline V CDR1 and CDR2: SGHRS, YFSETQ. The CDR3: CASSLEPSAPTYEQYF. The CDR3 DNA sequence: TGCGCCAGCAGCTTGGAACCTAGCGCACCTACCTACGAGCAGTACTTC. The variable domain in full, with the rest retrieved from reference TRBV5-1 and TRBJ2-7, is KAGVTQTPRYLIKTRGQQVTLSCSPISGHRSVSWYQQTPGQGLQFLFEYFSETQRNKGNFPGRFSGRQFSNSRSEMNVSTLELGDSALYLCASSLEPSAPTYEQYFGPGTRLTVT.

The V gene is TRBV5-6, the J gene TRBJ2-3, with a weak D call TRBD2 (5 bases). CDR1 and CDR2 (germline): SGHDT, YYEEEE. The CDR3 totals 15 residues. V dropped 6 bases and J dropped 2 bases, with 16 bases sitting between them. CDR3 coding DNA: TGTGCCAGCACCCTATTAGCAGCGGACACAGATACGCAGTATTTT. Its translation is CASTLLAADTDTQYF.

CDR3 in amino acids: CASSPTSGRIEQYF. In DNA, the CDR3 is TGTGCCAGCTCACCCACCAGCGGGAGAATCGAGCAGTACTTC. V gene TRBV18 combines with J gene TRBJ2-7; 8 bases are a match to TRBD2. Germline V gene sequence: CDR1 KGHSH, CDR2 LQKENI. The CDR3 spans 14 residues. V gave up 3 bases and J gave up 6 bases; unmatched junction bases: 7.

In this sample, this clonotype turned up a few times. The chain combines TRBV6-4 with TRBJ1-1; no definite D call. Looked up from germline, CDR1 is MRHNA and CDR2 is SNTAGT. The CDR3 consists of 14 residues. The V end lost 6 bases, the J end lost 11 bases, and 22 bases lay between the germline ends. This CDR3 reads CASRPETYWERAFF. Written as DNA, the CDR3 is TGTGCCAGCAGGCCGGAAACGTATTGGGAAAGGGCTTTCTTT.

The V and J genes are TRBV6-2 or TRBV6-3 and TRBJ2-1; TRBD2 might be the D (6 bases). Germline V gene data show CDR1 as MNHEY and CDR2 as SVGEGT. The CDR3 covers 16 residues. Deletions cut 4 bases from V and 6 bases from J, with 19 bases between. The CDR3 DNA is TGTGCCAGCAGTTTATCCCGAAGGCTAGCGACCAATGAGCAGTTCTTC. It encodes CASSLSRRLATNEQFF.

The chain has TRBV12-3 or TRBV12-4 and TRBJ2-7; D possibly corresponds to TRBD2 (6 bases). Trimming took off 0 bases at V and 2 bases at J, with 14 bases between the two ends. The CDR3 extends over 16 amino acids. In DNA, the CDR3 is TGTGCCAGCAGTTTAGCGGGTGGGACTTATACCTACGAGCAGTACTTC. It encodes CASSLAGGTYTYEQYF.

Remarks on this clonotype: The junction shows a germline mismatch at one end, possibly a read error. This rearrangement joins TRBV10-1 to TRBJ2-1; TRBD2 matches 11 bases. The CDR3 is 17 residues long. The germline CDR1 and CDR2 sequences are WNHNN and SYGVQD (reference sequence). CDR3 in DNA: TGCGCCAGCAGTGAAAAGCTAGCGGGAGGTTCCTACAATGAGCTGTTCTTC. This gives the protein CASSEKLAGGSYNELFF.

CDR3: CASSQEGTGEQFF. DNA for the CDR3: TGTGCCAGCAGCCAAGAAGGAACTGGAGAGCAGTTCTTC. The genes are TRBV14 and TRBJ2-1, with D unresolved. Germline V lookup: CDR1 SGHDN, CDR2 FVKESK. V lost 0 bases and J lost 10, with 10 bases in between. This CDR3 has 13 residues. Complete variable domain (other parts from reference TRBV14 and TRBJ2-1): EAGVTQFPSHSVIEKGQTVTLRCDPISGHDNLYWYRRVMGKEIKFLLHFVKESKQDESGMPNNRFLAERTGGTYSTLKVQPAELEDSGVYFCASSQEGTGEQFFGPGTRLTVL.

This clonotype showed up just a few times. CDR3 in amino acids: CASSQDRGGLNTEAFF. The CDR3 DNA reads as TGTGCCAGCAGCCAAGATCGAGGGGGGTTGAACACTGAAGCTTTCTTT. This chain uses TRBV4-2 with TRBJ1-1, with D maybe TRBD1 (6 bases). V lost 0 bases to trimming and J lost 0 bases, with 11 bases between them. In germline, CDR1 is LGHNA, CDR2 YNFKEQ. The CDR3 spans 16 residues.

The chain combines TRBV30 with TRBJ2-7; 14 nucleotides line up with TRBD2. Germline CDR1 GTSNPN, CDR2 SVGIG (reference sequence). CDR3 size: 16 residues. The ends lost 2 bases at V and 6 bases at J; junction bases unmatched: 9. The CDR3 nucleotides read TGTGCCTGGAGTACTTTGAGGACTAGCGGGAGGTCCGAGCAGTACTTC. Its protein product is CAWSTLRTSGRSEQYF. The variable domain in full, completed from reference TRBV30 and TRBJ2-7, reads SQTIHQWPATLVQPVGSPLSLECTVEGTSNPNLYWYRQAAGRGLQLLFYSVGIGQISSEVPQNLSASRPQDRQFILSSKKLLLSDSGFYLCAWSTLRTSGRSEQYFGPGTRLTVT.

V is TRBV3-1 and J is TRBJ2-7, with unresolved D. CDR1 is LGHDT and CDR2 is YNNKEL in the germline V gene (reference sequence). The CDR3 runs 12 residues. The V end lost 0 bases, the J end lost 4 bases, and 4 bases lay between the germline ends. The CDR3 loop is CASSQDWYEQYF. CDR3 DNA: TGTGCCAGCAGCCAAGATTGGTACGAGCAGTACTTC.